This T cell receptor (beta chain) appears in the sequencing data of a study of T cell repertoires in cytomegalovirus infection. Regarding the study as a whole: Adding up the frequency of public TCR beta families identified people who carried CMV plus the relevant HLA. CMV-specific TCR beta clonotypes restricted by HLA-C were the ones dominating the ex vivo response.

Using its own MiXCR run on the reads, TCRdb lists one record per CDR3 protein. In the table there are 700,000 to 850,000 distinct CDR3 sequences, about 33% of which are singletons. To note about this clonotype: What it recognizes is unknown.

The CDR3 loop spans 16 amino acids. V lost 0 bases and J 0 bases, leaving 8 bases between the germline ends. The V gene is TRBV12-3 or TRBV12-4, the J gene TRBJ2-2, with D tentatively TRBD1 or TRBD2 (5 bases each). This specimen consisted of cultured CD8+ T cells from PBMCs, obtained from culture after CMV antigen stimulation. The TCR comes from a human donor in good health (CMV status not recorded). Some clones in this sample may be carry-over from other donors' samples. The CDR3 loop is CASSLAEGTNTGELFF. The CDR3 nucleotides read TGTGCCAGCAGTTTAGCCGAGGGGACGAACACCGGGGAGCTGTTTTTT.